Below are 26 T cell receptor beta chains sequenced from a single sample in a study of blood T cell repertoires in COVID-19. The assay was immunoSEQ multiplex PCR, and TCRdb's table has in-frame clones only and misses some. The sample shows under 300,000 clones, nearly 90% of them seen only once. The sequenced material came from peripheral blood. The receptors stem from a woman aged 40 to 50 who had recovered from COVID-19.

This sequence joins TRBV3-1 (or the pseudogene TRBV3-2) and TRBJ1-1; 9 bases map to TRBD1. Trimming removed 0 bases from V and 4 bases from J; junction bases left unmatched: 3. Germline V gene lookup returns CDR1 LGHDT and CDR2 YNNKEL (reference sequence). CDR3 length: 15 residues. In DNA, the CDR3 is TGTGCCAGCAGCCAAGAGGACAGGGGTACCACTGAAGCTTTCTTT. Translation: CASSQEDRGTTEAFF.

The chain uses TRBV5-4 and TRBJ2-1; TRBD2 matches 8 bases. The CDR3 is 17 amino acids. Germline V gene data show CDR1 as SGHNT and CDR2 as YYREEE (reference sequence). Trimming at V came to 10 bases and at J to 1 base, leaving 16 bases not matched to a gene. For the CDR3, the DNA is TGTGCCGTCCTGCCAGCGGGAGTTTCCGAGTCCTACAATGAGCAGTTCTTC. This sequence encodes CAVLPAGVSESYNEQFF.

CDR3 sequence: CASSPPPGLAGKIGYNEQFF. In nucleotides, the CDR3 is TGTGCCAGCTCACCACCCCCGGGACTAGCGGGAAAAATCGGATACAATGAGCAGTTCTTC. The chain uses TRBV18 and TRBJ2-1, with 13 bases matching TRBD2. After removal of 0 bases from V and 4 bases from J, the junction contained 12 bases not matched to a gene. The CDR3 sequence is 20 residues long. Germline loops: CDR1 KGHSH, CDR2 LQKENI.

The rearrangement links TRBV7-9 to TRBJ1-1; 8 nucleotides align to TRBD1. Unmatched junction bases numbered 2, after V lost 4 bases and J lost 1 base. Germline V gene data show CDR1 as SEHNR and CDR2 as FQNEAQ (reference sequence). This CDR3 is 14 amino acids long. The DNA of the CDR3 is TGTGCCAGCAGCTCCGGGACAGGGAACACTGAAGCTTTCTTT. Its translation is CASSSGTGNTEAFF. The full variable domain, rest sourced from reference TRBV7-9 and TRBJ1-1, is DTGVSQNPRHKITKRGQNVTFRCDPISEHNRLYWYRQTLGQGPEFLTYFQNEAQLEKSRLLSDRFSAERPKGSFSTLEIQRTEQGDSAMYLCASSSGTGNTEAFFGQGTRLTVV.

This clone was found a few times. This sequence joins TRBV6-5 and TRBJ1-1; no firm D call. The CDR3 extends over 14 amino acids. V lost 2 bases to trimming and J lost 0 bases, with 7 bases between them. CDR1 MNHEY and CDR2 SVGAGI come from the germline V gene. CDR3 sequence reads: CASSYDQMNTEAFF. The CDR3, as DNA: TGTGCCAGCAGTTACGATCAGATGAACACTGAAGCTTTCTTT.

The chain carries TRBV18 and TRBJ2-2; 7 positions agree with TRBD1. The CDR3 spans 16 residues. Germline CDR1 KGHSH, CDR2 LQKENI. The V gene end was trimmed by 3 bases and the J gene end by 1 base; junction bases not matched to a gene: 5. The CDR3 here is CASSPFRTGNTGELFF. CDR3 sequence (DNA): TGTGCCAGCTCACCTTTTAGGACAGGGAACACCGGGGAGCTGTTTTTT. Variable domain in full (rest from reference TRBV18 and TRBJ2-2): NAGVMQNPRHLVRRRGQEARLRCSPMKGHSHVYWYRQLPEEGLKFMVYLQKENIIDESGMPKERFSAEFPKEGPSILRIQQVVRGDSAAYFCASSPFRTGNTGELFFGEGSRLTVL.

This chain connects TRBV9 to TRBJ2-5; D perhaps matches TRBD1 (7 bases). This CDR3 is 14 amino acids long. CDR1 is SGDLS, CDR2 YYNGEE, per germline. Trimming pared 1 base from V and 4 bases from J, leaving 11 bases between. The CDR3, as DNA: TGTGCCAGCAGCGTAAACAGGGGAGGAGAGACCCAGTACTTC. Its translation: CASSVNRGGETQYF.

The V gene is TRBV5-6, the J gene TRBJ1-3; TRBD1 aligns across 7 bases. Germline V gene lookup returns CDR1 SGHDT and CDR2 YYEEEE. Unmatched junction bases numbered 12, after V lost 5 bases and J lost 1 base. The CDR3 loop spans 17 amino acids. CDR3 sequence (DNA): TGTGCCAGCAGGCGATTACAGGGGTTTGTGTCTGGAAACACCATATATTTT. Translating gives CASRRLQGFVSGNTIYF.

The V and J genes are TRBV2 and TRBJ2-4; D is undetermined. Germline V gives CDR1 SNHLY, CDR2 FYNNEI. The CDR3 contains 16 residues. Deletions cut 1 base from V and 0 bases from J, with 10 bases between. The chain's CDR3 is CASSEVRILAKNIQYF. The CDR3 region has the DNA TGTGCCAGCAGTGAAGTCAGGATCCTAGCCAAAAACATTCAGTACTTC. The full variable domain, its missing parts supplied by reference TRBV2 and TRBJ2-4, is EPEVTQTPSHQVTQMGQEVILRCVPISNHLYFYWYRQILGQKVEFLVSFYNNEISEKSEIFDDQFSVERPDGSNFTLKIRSTKLEDSAMYFCASSEVRILAKNIQYFGAGTRLSVL.

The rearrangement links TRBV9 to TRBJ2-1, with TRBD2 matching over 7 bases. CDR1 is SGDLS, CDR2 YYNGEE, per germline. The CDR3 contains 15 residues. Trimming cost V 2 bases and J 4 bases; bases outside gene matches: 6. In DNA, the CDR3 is TGTGCCAGCAGCGTCGGCGGGGGAAAGTACAATGAGCAGTTCTTC. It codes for CASSVGGGKYNEQFF.

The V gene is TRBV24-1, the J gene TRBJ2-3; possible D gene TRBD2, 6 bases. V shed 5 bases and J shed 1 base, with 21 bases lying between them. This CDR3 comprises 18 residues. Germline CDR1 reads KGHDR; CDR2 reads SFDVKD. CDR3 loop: CATSARGAGSRRTDTQYF. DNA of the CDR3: TGTGCCACCAGTGCTCGCGGGGCAGGCTCACGTCGCACAGATACGCAGTATTTT.

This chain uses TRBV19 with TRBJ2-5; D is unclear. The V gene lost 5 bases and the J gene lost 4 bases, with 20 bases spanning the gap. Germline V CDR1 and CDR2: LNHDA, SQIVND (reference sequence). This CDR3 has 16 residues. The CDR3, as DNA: TGTGCCAGTAGTCCCTACCTGCTCCGCGCGGCAGAGACCCAGTACTTC. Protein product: CASSPYLLRAAETQYF.

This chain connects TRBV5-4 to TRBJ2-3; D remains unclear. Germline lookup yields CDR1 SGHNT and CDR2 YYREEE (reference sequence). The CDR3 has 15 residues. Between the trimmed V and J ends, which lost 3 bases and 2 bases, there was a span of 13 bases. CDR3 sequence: CASSSPGRYTDTQYF. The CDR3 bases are TGTGCCAGCAGCTCCCCAGGAAGATACACAGATACGCAGTATTTT.

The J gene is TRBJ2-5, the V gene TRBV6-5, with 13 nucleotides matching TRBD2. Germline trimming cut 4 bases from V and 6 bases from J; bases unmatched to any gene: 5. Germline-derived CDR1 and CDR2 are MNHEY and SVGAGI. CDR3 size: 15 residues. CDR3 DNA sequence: TGTGCCAGCAGTTCCCTGACTAGCGGGAGGCAGACCCAGTACTTC. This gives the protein CASSSLTSGRQTQYF.

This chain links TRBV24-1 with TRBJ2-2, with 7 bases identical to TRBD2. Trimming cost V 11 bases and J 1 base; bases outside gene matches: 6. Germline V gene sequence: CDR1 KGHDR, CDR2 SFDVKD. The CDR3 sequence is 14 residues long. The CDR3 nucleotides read TGTGCCATTAGCGGGCTAAAGAACACCGGGGAGCTGTTTTTT. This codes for CAISGLKNTGELFF.

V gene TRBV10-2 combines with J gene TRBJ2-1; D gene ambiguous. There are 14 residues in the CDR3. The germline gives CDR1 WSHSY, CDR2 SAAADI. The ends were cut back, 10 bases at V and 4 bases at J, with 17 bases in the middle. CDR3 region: CATKFYPEYNEQFF. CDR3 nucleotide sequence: TGCGCCACCAAATTCTATCCTGAATACAATGAGCAGTTCTTC.

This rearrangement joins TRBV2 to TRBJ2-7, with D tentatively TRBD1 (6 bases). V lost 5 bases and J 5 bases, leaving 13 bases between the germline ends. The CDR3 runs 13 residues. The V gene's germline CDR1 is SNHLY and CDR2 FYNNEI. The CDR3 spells CASSIGQLNEQYF. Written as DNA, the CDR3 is TGTGCCAGCAGTATAGGACAGCTCAACGAGCAGTACTTC. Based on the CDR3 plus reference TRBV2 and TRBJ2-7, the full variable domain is EPEVTQTPSHQVTQMGQEVILRCVPISNHLYFYWYRQILGQKVEFLVSFYNNEISEKSEIFDDQFSVERPDGSNFTLKIRSTKLEDSAMYFCASSIGQLNEQYFGPGTRLTVT.

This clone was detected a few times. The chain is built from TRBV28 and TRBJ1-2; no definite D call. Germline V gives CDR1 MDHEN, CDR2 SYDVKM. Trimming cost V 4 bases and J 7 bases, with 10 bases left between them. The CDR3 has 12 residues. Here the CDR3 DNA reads TGTGCCAGCAGTTCCCAGCGGGGTGGCTACACCTTC. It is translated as CASSSQRGGYTF.

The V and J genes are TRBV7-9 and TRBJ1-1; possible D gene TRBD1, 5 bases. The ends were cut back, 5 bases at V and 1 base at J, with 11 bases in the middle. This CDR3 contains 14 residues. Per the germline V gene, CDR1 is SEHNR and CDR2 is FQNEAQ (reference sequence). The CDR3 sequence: CASSVDSWNTEAFF. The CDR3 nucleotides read TGTGCCAGCAGCGTAGACAGCTGGAACACTGAAGCTTTCTTT.

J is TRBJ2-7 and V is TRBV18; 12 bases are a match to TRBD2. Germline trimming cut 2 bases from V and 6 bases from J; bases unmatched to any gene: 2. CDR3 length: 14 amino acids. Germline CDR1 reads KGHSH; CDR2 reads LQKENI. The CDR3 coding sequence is TGTGCCAGCTCACCAACTAGCGGGGGGTCCGAGCAGTACTTC. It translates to CASSPTSGGSEQYF. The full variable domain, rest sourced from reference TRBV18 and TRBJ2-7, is NAGVMQNPRHLVRRRGQEARLRCSPMKGHSHVYWYRQLPEEGLKFMVYLQKENIIDESGMPKERFSAEFPKEGPSILRIQQVVRGDSAAYFCASSPTSGGSEQYFGPGTRLTVT.

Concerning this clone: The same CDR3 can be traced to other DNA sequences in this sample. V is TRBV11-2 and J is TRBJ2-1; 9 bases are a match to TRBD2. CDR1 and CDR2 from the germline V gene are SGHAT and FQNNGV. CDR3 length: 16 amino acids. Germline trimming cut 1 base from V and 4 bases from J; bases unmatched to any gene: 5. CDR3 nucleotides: TGTGCCAGCAGCTTAGGGGGACTAGCAGTTTACAATGAGCAGTTCTTC. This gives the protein CASSLGGLAVYNEQFF.

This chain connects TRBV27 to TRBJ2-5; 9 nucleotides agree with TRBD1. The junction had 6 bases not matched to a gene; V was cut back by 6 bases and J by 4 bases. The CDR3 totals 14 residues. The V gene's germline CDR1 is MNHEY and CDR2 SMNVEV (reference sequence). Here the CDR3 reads CASRSPGQGETQYF. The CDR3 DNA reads TGTGCCAGCAGGTCCCCGGGACAGGGAGAGACCCAGTACTTC.

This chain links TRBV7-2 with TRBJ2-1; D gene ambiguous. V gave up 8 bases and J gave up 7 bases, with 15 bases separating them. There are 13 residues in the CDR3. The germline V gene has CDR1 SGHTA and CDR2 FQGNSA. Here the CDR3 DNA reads TGTGCCAGCTTGCTACAACCTAGGAATGAGCAGTTCTTC. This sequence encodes CASLLQPRNEQFF.

DNA of the CDR3: TGTGCCAGCAGCTTAATTCCCATGAACACTGAAGCTTTCTTT. Translating it yields CASSLIPMNTEAFF. The rearrangement uses TRBV7-9 and TRBJ1-1; D not certain. CDR1 SEHNR and CDR2 FQNEAQ come from the germline V gene (reference sequence). The CDR3 has 14 amino acids. V was trimmed by 2 bases and J by 0 bases, leaving 7 bases between them.

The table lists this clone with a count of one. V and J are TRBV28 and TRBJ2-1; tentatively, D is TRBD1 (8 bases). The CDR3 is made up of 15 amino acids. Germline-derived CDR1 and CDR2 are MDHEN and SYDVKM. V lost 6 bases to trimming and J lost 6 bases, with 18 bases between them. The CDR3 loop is CASRKTGGASNEQFF. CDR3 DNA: TGTGCCAGCAGAAAAACAGGGGGGGCCTCCAATGAGCAGTTCTTC. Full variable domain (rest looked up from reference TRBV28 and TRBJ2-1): DVKVTQSSRYLVKRTGEKVFLECVQDMDHENMFWYRQDPGLGLRLIYFSYDVKMKEKGDIPEGYSVSREKKERFSLILESASTNQTSMYLCASRKTGGASNEQFFGPGTRLTVL.

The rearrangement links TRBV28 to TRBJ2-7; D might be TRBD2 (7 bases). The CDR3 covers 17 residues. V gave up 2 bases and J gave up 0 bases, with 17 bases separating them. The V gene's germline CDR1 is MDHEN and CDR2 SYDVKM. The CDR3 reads CASSLALGGPNSYEQYF. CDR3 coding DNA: TGTGCCAGCAGTTTAGCGTTGGGGGGGCCTAACTCCTACGAGCAGTACTTC.